Only one count was recorded for the clone carrying this T cell receptor beta chain. In the source study's methods: Quantification of nucleated cells was approximated via reference gene primer amplification. Method: immunoSEQ multiplex PCR; TCRdb's copy keeps in-frame clones and lacks some. D and trimming were read from the DNA, whereas the V and J calls and clone size are those reported in that table. The table has 250,000 to 350,000 clones, 70% to 90% seen once. The study recruited people aged roughly 18 to 95 years across approximately 23 US areas. Cohort assignment relied on participant-reported clinical history. These data originate in a study of blood T cell repertoires in COVID-19. CDR1 SGHNT and CDR2 YYREEE come from the germline V gene (reference sequence). The CDR3 is 17 amino acids. Trimming at V came to 4 bases and at J to 7 bases, leaving 12 bases not matched to a gene.

The TCR comes from a woman aged 30 to 39 who had recovered from COVID-19. The genes are TRBV5-4 and TRBJ2-3, with TRBD2 matching over 13 bases. Material for sequencing was PBMCs or T cells enriched from blood (not recorded which). The chain's CDR3 is CASSPTTGTSGVYTQYF. In DNA, the CDR3 is TGTGCCAGCAGCCCTACCACCGGGACTAGCGGGGTATATACGCAGTATTTT.